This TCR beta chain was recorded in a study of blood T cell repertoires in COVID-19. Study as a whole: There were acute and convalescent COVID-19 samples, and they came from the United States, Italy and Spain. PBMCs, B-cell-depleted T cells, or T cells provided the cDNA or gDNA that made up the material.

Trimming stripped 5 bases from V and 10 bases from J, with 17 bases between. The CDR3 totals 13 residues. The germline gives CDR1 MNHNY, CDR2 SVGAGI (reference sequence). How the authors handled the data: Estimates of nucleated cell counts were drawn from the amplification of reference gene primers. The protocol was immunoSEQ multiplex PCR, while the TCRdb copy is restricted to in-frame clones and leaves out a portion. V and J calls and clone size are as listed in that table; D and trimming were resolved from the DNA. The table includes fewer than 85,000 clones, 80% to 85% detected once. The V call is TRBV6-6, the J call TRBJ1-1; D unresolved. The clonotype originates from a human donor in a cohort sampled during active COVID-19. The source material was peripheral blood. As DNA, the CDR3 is TGTGCCAGCAGTCCCCAGGCTATCCAGGCAGCTTTCTTT. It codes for CASSPQAIQAAFF.